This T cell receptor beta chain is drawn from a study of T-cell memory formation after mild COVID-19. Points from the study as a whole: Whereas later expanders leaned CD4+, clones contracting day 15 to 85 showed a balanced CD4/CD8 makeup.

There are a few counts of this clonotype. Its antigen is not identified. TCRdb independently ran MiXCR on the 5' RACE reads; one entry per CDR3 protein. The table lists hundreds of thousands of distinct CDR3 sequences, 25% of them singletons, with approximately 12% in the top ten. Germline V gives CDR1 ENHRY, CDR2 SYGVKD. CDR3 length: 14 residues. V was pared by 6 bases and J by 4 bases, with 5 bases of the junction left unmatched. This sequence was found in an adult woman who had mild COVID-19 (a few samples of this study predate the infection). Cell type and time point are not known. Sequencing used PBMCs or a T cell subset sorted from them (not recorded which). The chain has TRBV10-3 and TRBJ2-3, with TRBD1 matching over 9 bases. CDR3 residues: CAIRDTGGADTQYF. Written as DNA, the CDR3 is TGTGCCATCAGGGACACAGGGGGCGCAGATACGCAGTATTTT.